This entry lists 30 T cell receptor beta chains sequenced from one sample in a study of shared T cell receptors in the human thymus. Profiled with immunoSEQ multiplex PCR; TCRdb holds only in-frame clones, not every one. The sample carries some 700,000 clones, around 85% recorded once. These data are also associated with another study on human thymus T cells.

The sequencing input was thymocytes. The receptor source for this set is a girl in the first two years of life with a congenital heart defect.

This chain links TRBV4-3 with TRBJ2-5, with D perhaps matching TRBD2 (6 bases). Germline CDR1 reads LGHNA; CDR2 reads YSLEER. V gave up 1 base and J gave up 4 bases, with 16 bases separating them. The CDR3 runs 16 residues. CDR3 in amino acids: CASSQVRTRGGETQYF. For the CDR3, the DNA is TGCGCCAGCAGCCAAGTTCGGACTCGGGGAGGAGAGACCCAGTACTTC.

In its sample, this clone was seen a few times. V is TRBV27 and J is TRBJ2-7; TRBD2 matches at 7 bases. Trimming took 5 bases from V and 0 from J; bases not matched to a gene: 13. Per germline, CDR1 MNHEY and CDR2 SMNVEV (reference sequence). The CDR3 runs to 17 residues. The CDR3, as DNA: TGTGCCAGCAGTCTCCGAGGGACGCGGGGGAGCTCCTACGAGCAGTACTTC. Translating it yields CASSLRGTRGSSYEQYF.

Of note for this clone: This CDR3 is also generated by other DNA sequences in the sample. The chain joins TRBV2 to TRBJ1-1, with D hard to call. Germline-derived CDR1 and CDR2 are SNHLY and FYNNEI. V dropped 2 bases and J dropped 4 bases, with 8 bases sitting between them. This CDR3 is built from 13 residues. The CDR3 sequence: CASSEMGGTEAFF. DNA for the CDR3: TGTGCCAGCAGTGAAATGGGAGGCACTGAAGCTTTCTTT.

The V and J genes are TRBV6-1 and TRBJ2-5, with 7 bases identical to TRBD1. The end of the DNA aligns better with TRBJ2-7, so the J call may be wrong. The CDR3 totals 15 residues. CDR1 is MNHNS, CDR2 SASEGT, per germline. The chain's CDR3 is CASSADRVPWYEQYF. In DNA form, the CDR3 reads TGTGCCAGCAGCGCTGACAGGGTGCCTTGGTACGAGCAGTACTTC.

This sequence joins TRBV5-1 and TRBJ2-7, with a tentative D call TRBD1 (6 bases). CDR1 and CDR2 (germline): SGHRS, YFSETQ. This CDR3 contains 17 residues. With 3 bases removed from V and 5 bases from J, the gap between germline ends came to 24 bases. Here the CDR3 DNA reads TGCGCCAGCAGCTCGCGATTCAAGAATCAGGGGTTCCACGAGCAGTACTTC. Translated: CASSSRFKNQGFHEQYF.

This rearrangement joins TRBV10-3 to TRBJ2-7; 10 bases line up with TRBD1. Germline trimming cut 8 bases from V and 6 bases from J; bases unmatched to any gene: 10. The CDR3 contains 14 residues. Per germline, CDR1 ENHRY and CDR2 SYGVKD. The DNA of the CDR3 is TGTGCCATCGGCCGGACAGGGGGACCCCTCGAGCAGTACTTC. It specifies CAIGRTGGPLEQYF.

This chain links TRBV9 with TRBJ2-3; D gene uncertain. This CDR3 has 14 residues. V dropped 3 bases and J dropped 1 base, with 9 bases sitting between them. Germline V gene data show CDR1 as SGDLS and CDR2 as YYNGEE. CDR3 DNA: TGTGCCAGCAGCGCCGCACACCGCACAGATACGCAGTATTTT. It is translated as CASSAAHRTDTQYF.

The chain is built from TRBV19 and TRBJ1-1; 7 bases map to TRBD1. CDR3 size: 12 residues. Unmatched junction bases numbered 3, after V lost 7 bases and J lost 4 bases. The germline CDR1 and CDR2 sequences are LNHDA and SQIVND (reference sequence). CDR3: CASIQGGTEAFF. The DNA of the CDR3 is TGTGCCAGTATTCAGGGGGGCACTGAAGCTTTCTTT.

The chain employs TRBV2 and TRBJ1-6, with D perhaps matching TRBD1 (6 bases). V was pared by 1 base and J by 6 bases, with 16 bases between. CDR3 length: 17 amino acids. Germline V CDR1 and CDR2: SNHLY, FYNNEI. As DNA, the CDR3 is TGTGCCAGCAGTGAAGTTGGACAGCGAGCAGCTAATTCACCCCTCCACTTT. As protein: CASSEVGQRAANSPLHF.

CDR3 sequence: CASSPDRGASRYMNTEAFF. CDR3 DNA: TGTGCCAGCAGCCCGGACAGGGGGGCCAGCCGATACATGAACACTGAAGCTTTCTTT. The V call is TRBV13, the J call TRBJ1-1, with 10 nucleotides matching TRBD1. This CDR3 contains 19 residues. V dropped 5 bases and J dropped 0; count of bases not matched to a gene: 15. Per germline, CDR1 PRHDT and CDR2 FYEKMQ (reference sequence).

The CDR3 region is CASSFPRAGGSTDTQYF. CDR3 coding DNA: TGTGCCAGCAGCTTCCCCAGAGCGGGGGGCAGCACAGATACGCAGTATTTT. The V call is TRBV5-4, the J call TRBJ2-3; 9 nucleotides line up with TRBD2. The length of the CDR3 is 17 residues. Trimming at V came to 2 bases and at J to 0 bases, leaving 7 bases not matched to a gene. Germline CDR1 is SGHNT and CDR2 is YYREEE (reference sequence). The variable domain in full, completed from reference TRBV5-4 and TRBJ2-3, reads ETGVTQSPTHLIKTRGQQVTLRCSSQSGHNTVSWYQQALGQGPQFIFQYYREEENGRGNFPPRFSGLQFPNYSSELNVNALELDDSALYLCASSFPRAGGSTDTQYFGPGTRLTVL.

In this sample, this clone turned up once. V is TRBV28 and J is TRBJ1-2; TRBD1 matches at 7 bases. This CDR3 region has 14 residues. Germline V lookup: CDR1 MDHEN, CDR2 SYDVKM. J lost 7 bases, V lost 0 bases, and 5 bases had no gene match. The CDR3 here is CASSLWDRPFGYTF. The DNA for the CDR3 is TGTGCCAGCAGTTTATGGGACAGGCCTTTTGGCTACACCTTC.

The chain employs TRBV19 and TRBJ2-3; no definite D call. V lost 5 bases, J lost 8 bases, and 17 bases lay in between. Germline V gene lookup returns CDR1 LNHDA and CDR2 SQIVND (reference sequence). The CDR3 contains 14 residues. The CDR3 DNA is TGTGCCAGTAGTCCCCCGTACAGATTGTTTACGCAGTATTTT. Its protein product is CASSPPYRLFTQYF.

Comment on this clone: Other DNA sequences in the sample encode the same CDR3. The chain employs TRBV27 and TRBJ1-2, with D perhaps TRBD1 (5 bases). This CDR3 comprises 14 residues. CDR1 and CDR2 (germline): MNHEY, SMNVEV (reference sequence). Trimming took 3 bases from V and 1 from J, leaving 9 bases between them. The CDR3 nucleotides are TGTGCCAGCAGTTTCACGGGGGGTAACTATGGCTACACCTTC. Protein: CASSFTGGNYGYTF.

The rearrangement uses TRBV5-1 and TRBJ2-1, with 7 bases fitting TRBD2. The length of the CDR3 is 16 residues. With 2 bases clipped from V and 0 bases from J, the junction kept 5 bases outside the gene matches. Per germline, CDR1 SGHRS and CDR2 YFSETQ. DNA of the CDR3: TGCGCCAGCAGCTTCTTATGCGGGGGCTCCTACAATGAGCAGTTCTTC. Its translation is CASSFLCGGSYNEQFF.

The genes are TRBV5-1 and TRBJ1-2; 7 nucleotides align to TRBD1. Trimming cost V 3 bases and J 4 bases; bases outside gene matches: 6. The CDR3 spans 14 residues. Germline values: CDR1 SGHRS, CDR2 YFSETQ. CDR3 DNA: TGCGCCAGCAGCTCGGAACAGGGGATCTATGGCTACACCTTC. As protein: CASSSEQGIYGYTF.

The CDR3 DNA follows: TGTGCCAGCAGTTCCGGGACTAGCGATCTGTACAATGAGCAGTTCTTC. Translating it yields CASSSGTSDLYNEQFF. The chain links TRBV6-5 to TRBJ2-1, with 10 positions matching TRBD2. The germline V gene encodes CDR1 MNHEY and CDR2 SVGAGI. The CDR3 is made up of 16 amino acids. V lost 4 bases to trimming and J lost 4 bases; unmatched junction nucleotides: 7.

In this sample, this clone turned up once. The chain joins TRBV4-1 to TRBJ2-7, with 9 bases fitting TRBD2. The V and J ends lost 3 bases and 3 bases, in that order; junction bases with no gene match: 15. The germline V gene has CDR1 MGHRA and CDR2 YSYEKL. The CDR3 has 18 residues. CDR3 region: CASSQGSGLAGTNYEQYF. CDR3 sequence (DNA): TGCGCCAGCAGCCAGGGGTCCGGGCTAGCGGGGACAAACTACGAGCAGTACTTC.

This clone was picked up a small number of times. The rearrangement joins TRBV4-3 to TRBJ2-3; 7 bases fit TRBD1. The CDR3 consists of 16 residues. Germline CDR1 is LGHNA and CDR2 is YSLEER. V was clipped by 4 bases and J by 3 bases; unmatched bases: 10. In DNA form, the CDR3 reads TGCGCCAGCAGCCGAAATTCCGGGACAGATACAGATACGCAGTATTTT. Its protein is CASSRNSGTDTDTQYF.

With respect to this clone: Other DNA sequences of this sample code for an identical CDR3. V and J are TRBV27 and TRBJ2-3; the D is unclear. The V and J ends lost 5 bases and 1 base respectively, with 4 bases between them. There are 12 residues in the CDR3. CDR1 is MNHEY, CDR2 SMNVEV, per germline (reference sequence). The CDR3 reads CASSLGTDTQYF. DNA for the CDR3: TGTGCCAGCAGTCTCGGCACAGATACGCAGTATTTT.

The chain couples TRBV28 to TRBJ1-3; 10 positions agree with TRBD1. The CDR3 totals 18 residues. CDR1 and CDR2 from the germline V gene are MDHEN and SYDVKM. V shed 8 bases, J shed 4 bases, and the junction held 17 bases outside the gene matches. The CDR3 here is CASHPVGTGESRGNTIYF. The DNA for the CDR3 is TGTGCCAGCCATCCTGTTGGGACAGGGGAATCGCGGGGAAACACCATATATTTT.

This clone was seen only once. The chain employs TRBV28 and TRBJ1-2; D is perhaps TRBD1 (5 bases). Looked up from germline, CDR1 is MDHEN and CDR2 is SYDVKM. CDR3 length equals 15 residues. V dropped 7 bases and J dropped 7 bases, with 22 bases sitting between them. CDR3 protein: CASKGHPGLAGGYTF. The CDR3, as DNA: TGTGCCAGCAAAGGACATCCGGGTTTAGCGGGTGGCTACACCTTC.

V usage is TRBV5-4 and J usage is TRBJ2-1, with 9 bases aligning to TRBD2. V shed 1 base, J shed 3 bases, and the junction held 11 bases outside the gene matches. Germline CDR1 is SGHNT and CDR2 is YYREEE (reference sequence). CDR3 size: 18 residues. In DNA, the CDR3 is TGTGCCAGCAGCTTGCGTAGGGACAGCGGGGGGTTCTACAATGAGCAGTTCTTC. Its protein is CASSLRRDSGGFYNEQFF.

The genes are TRBV6-4 and TRBJ2-3; TRBD2 agrees at 8 bases. CDR3 length: 16 residues. From germline, CDR1 is MRHNA and CDR2 SNTAGT. V gave up 0 bases and J gave up 4 bases; unmatched junction bases: 6. CDR3 loop: CASSDSTGGAPDTQYF. The CDR3 DNA reads as TGTGCCAGCAGTGACTCGACCGGGGGGGCCCCAGATACGCAGTATTTT.

The chain uses TRBV11-2 and TRBJ2-1, with 10 bases aligning to TRBD2. V lost 4 bases and J lost 0; bases outside the gene matches: 9. The CDR3 has 18 residues. Per the germline V gene, CDR1 is SGHAT and CDR2 is FQNNGV. CDR3 nucleotides: TGTGCCAGCAGCTCCCTCCAACCTAGCGGGGGCTCCTACAATGAGCAGTTCTTC. It specifies CASSSLQPSGGSYNEQFF.

The chain carries TRBV27 and TRBJ1-1; D uncertain. V was trimmed by 5 bases and J by 4 bases, leaving 11 bases between them. CDR3 size: 13 residues. Germline V lookup: CDR1 MNHEY, CDR2 SMNVEV (reference sequence). This chain's CDR3 is CASSLPFGTEAFF. As DNA, the CDR3 is TGTGCCAGCAGTCTCCCGTTCGGCACTGAAGCTTTCTTT.

This clone was observed once. V usage is TRBV6-5 and J usage is TRBJ1-2; D may be TRBD1 (6 bases). V was clipped by 2 bases and J by 4 bases, with 14 bases between them. Germline V gene data show CDR1 as MNHEY and CDR2 as SVGAGI. The CDR3 runs to 15 residues. The CDR3: CASSYAQGYRYGYTF. The CDR3 nucleotides read TGTGCCAGCAGTTACGCTCAGGGGTACCGCTATGGCTACACCTTC.

The chain carries TRBV29-1 and TRBJ2-3; D may be TRBD2 (5 bases). This CDR3 contains 16 residues. Germline CDR1 reads SQVTM; CDR2 reads ANQGSEA. Trimming left V 7 bases short and J 5 bases short, with 25 bases between. Here the CDR3 DNA reads TGCAGCGGGAGAATTGGAGACGCGGGCAGCGGAGATACGCAGTATTTT. Residues: CSGRIGDAGSGDTQYF.

This clone turned up a few times. This is likely a read error, given that the CDR3 carries no conserved phenylalanine or tryptophan at its end. The chain has TRBV28 and TRBJ2-7, with TRBD1 identical over 7 bases. The CDR3 has 14 residues. Trimming cost V 5 bases and J 6 bases; bases outside gene matches: 10. CDR1 is MDHEN and CDR2 is SYDVKM in the germline V gene. CDR3 protein: CASSPGQVRTEQYL. CDR3 DNA sequence: TGTGCCAGCAGTCCCGGACAGGTTCGGACCGAGCAGTACCTC.

The chain uses TRBV6-5 and TRBJ1-4; D remains unclear. CDR3 size: 13 residues. V lost 6 bases, J lost 7 bases, and 12 bases lay in between. In germline, CDR1 is MNHEY, CDR2 SVGAGI. The CDR3, as DNA: TGTGCCAGCAGGCGGGGAGCGACTGAAAAACTGTTTTTT. Protein sequence: CASRRGATEKLFF.